This T cell receptor (beta chain) was identified in a study of regulatory T cells in long-lasting Graves disease. Study results and caveats: Patients with persistent disease shared fewer than 3,500 public clonotypes, outpacing the roughly 970 shared by new patients. Persistent disease exhibited a predilection for TRBV28, TRBJ1-2 and TRBJ2-5.

This clonotype was counted ten times or more. Its antigen is still unknown. Germline values: CDR1 SNHLY, CDR2 FYNNEI. The V gene end was trimmed by 7 bases and the J gene end by 0 bases; junction bases not matched to a gene: 3. This CDR3 comprises 14 residues. Time point denoted: persistent/refractory GD, antithyroid drugs over 5 years with positive TRAb. Scientists built the TCR library using RNA that was extracted from PBMCs. Building of the TCR beta libraries involved iRepertoire HTBI primers and Arm-PCR of CDR3 regions. TCRdb used MiXCR to reprocess the multiplex PCR reads, holding one entry per CDR3 protein. There are 400,000 or so distinct CDR3 sequences in the sample; around 21% occur only once, and about 20% lies in the top ten.

The chain is built from TRBV2 and TRBJ1-1, with 9 bases identical to TRBD1. The sample consisted of peripheral blood mononuclear cells (PBMCs), taken when the disease was refractory, from a patient treated with antithyroid drugs. This sequence originates from a female donor with Graves disease. The CDR3 spells CASTGQGLNTEAFF. CDR3 nucleotide sequence: TGTGCCAGCACCGGACAGGGGCTGAACACTGAAGCTTTCTTT.